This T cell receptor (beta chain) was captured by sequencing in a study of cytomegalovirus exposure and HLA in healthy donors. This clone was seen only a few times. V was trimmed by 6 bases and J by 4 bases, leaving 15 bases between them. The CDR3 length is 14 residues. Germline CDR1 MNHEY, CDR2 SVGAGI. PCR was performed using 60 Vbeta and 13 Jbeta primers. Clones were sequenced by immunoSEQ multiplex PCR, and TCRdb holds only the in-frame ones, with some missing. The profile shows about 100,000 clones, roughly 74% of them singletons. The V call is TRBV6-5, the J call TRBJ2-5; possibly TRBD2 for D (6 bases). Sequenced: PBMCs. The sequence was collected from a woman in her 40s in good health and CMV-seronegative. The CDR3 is CASSIRLGGETQYF. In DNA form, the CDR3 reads TGTGCCAGCAGCATTAGGTTGGGGGGAGAGACCCAGTACTTC.